The clone carrying this T cell receptor beta chain was observed a handful of times. What it binds is unknown. Primers included in the PCR were 60 Vbeta and 13 Jbeta primers. Repertoires were generated with immunoSEQ multiplex PCR, while TCRdb's copy carries only in-frame clones and drops some. In the table there are roughly 180,000 clones, about four fifths of which are singletons. The CDR3 covers 14 residues. Trimming pared 3 bases from V and 5 bases from J, leaving 11 bases between. CDR1 and CDR2 from the germline V gene are SGHRS and YFSETQ. The record originates from a study of cytomegalovirus exposure and HLA in healthy donors. Study-wide findings and caveats: Later analysis demonstrated an association between a missense DCLRE1C variant and TCR beta V- and J-gene trimming. Some highly shared sequence variants likely arose as a pipeline artifact.

Sequenced material: PBMCs. The TCR comes from a male donor in good health and CMV-seronegative. The chain recombines TRBV5-1 with TRBJ1-4; D remains ambiguous. The CDR3 protein is CASSWQSRNEKLFF. CDR3 coding DNA: TGCGCCAGCAGCTGGCAATCTCGAAATGAAAAACTGTTTTTT.